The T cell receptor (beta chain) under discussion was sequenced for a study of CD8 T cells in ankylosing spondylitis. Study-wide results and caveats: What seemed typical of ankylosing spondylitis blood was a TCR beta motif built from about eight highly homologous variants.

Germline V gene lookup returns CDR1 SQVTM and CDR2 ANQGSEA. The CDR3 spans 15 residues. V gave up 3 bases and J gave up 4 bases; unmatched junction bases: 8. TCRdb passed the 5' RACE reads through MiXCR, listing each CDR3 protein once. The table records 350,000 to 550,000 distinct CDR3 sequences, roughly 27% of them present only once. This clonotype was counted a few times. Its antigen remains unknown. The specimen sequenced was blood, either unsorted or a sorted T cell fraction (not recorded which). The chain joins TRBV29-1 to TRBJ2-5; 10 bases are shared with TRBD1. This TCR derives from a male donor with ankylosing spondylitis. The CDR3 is CSVEGTGAPRETQYF. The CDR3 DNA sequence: TGCAGCGTTGAGGGGACAGGGGCCCCCAGAGAGACCCAGTACTTC. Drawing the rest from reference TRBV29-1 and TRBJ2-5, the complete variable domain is SAVISQKPSRDICQRGTSLTIQCQVDSQVTMMFWYRQQPGQSLTLIATANQGSEATYESGFVIDKFPISRPNLTFSTLTVSNMSPEDSSIYLCSVEGTGAPRETQYFGPGTRLLVL.